This paragraph covers one T cell receptor beta chain sequence. The data were produced by immunoSEQ multiplex PCR, yet TCRdb's version contains in-frame clones alone and is incomplete. The repertoire includes 200,000 to 250,000 clones, over 75% of them detected once, and 3.7% sits in the top ten. This record comes from a study of blood T cell repertoires in COVID-19. Study-level information: T cells, B-cell-depleted T cells, or PBMCs supplied cDNA or gDNA.

The germline V gene has CDR1 SGHRS and CDR2 YFSETQ. Trimming pared 2 bases from V and 3 bases from J, leaving 12 bases between. The CDR3 extends over 15 amino acids. A case of COVID-19 had been met by exposed participants within 2 weeks before study entry. This rearrangement joins TRBV5-1 to TRBJ2-1; possible D gene TRBD2, 6 bases. The sequenced material came from PBMCs or T cells enriched from blood (not recorded which). The source is a woman aged 30 to 39 who had been exposed to COVID-19. Here the CDR3 reads CASSFTSGSYNEQFF. CDR3 sequence (DNA): TGCGCCAGCAGCTTCACCTCCGGGAGCTACAATGAGCAGTTCTTC.